This T cell receptor (beta chain) was found in a study of T cells after yellow fever vaccination. On the study more broadly: The SMART-Seq v4 Ultra Low Input method served to prepare the low-cell-number fractions.

MiXCR was run by TCRdb on the 5' RACE reads, yielding one entry per CDR3 protein. The sample consists of 450,000 to 550,000 distinct CDR3 sequences, about 19% of them appearing once. V was trimmed by 5 bases and J by 13 bases, leaving 15 bases between them. The CDR3 sequence is 13 residues long. CDR1 LGHNA and CDR2 YNFKEQ come from the germline V gene. The study's findings and limits: At 96% for CD4 and 70% to 90% for CD8, most primary-vaccination clones showed up again after the booster.

A note on this clonotype: Its specificity is unknown.

The specimen was PBMCs, collected 15 days after the yellow fever booster vaccination. The rearrangement links TRBV4-2 to TRBJ1-6; maybe TRBD1 (6 bases). This receptor was obtained from a man aged 25 to 40 who received the YFV17D yellow fever vaccine. Written as DNA, the CDR3 is TGTGCCAGCAGCTCTGGGGGCCAGGGGCCCCTCCACTTT. The encoded protein is CASSSGGQGPLHF.